This T cell receptor beta chain stems from a study of T cells in Graves' hyperthyroidism and ophthalmopathy. Study-wide results and caveats: Most clonotypes that expanded in the thyroid above 0.001 also showed up in blood. From stable hyperthyroidism, ophthalmopathy was set apart by a 13 V-J model.

Amplified regions were TCR beta CDR3 sequences from RNA transcripts. HTBI primers were employed in a first-round RT-PCR of the TCR CDR3. MiXCR, run by TCRdb on the multiplex PCR reads, gives a single entry per CDR3 protein. The sample lists over 450,000 distinct CDR3 sequences; roughly a sixth were seen once. Germline CDR1 reads MNHEY; CDR2 reads SMNVEV (reference sequence). The CDR3 contains 14 residues. Exclusion criteria comprised uncontrolled infection, other autoimmune disease, pregnancy or lactation. The PBMCs had their origin in 7.5 to 10 ml of fresh peripheral blood. Of note for this clonotype: Antigen specificity is unknown. One base away lies a much larger clone, so this may be a sequencing read error.

The sequence was collected from a woman younger than 30 with Graves' ophthalmopathy. The rearrangement links TRBV27 to TRBJ2-2, with 10 bases lining up with TRBD2. Sequencing input: blood. Here the CDR3 reads CGSSLGLASGELFF. DNA of the CDR3: TGTGGCAGCAGTTTGGGACTAGCGTCCGGGGAGCTGTTTTTT.